This T cell receptor (beta chain) was sequenced in a study of blood T cell repertoires in COVID-19. Methods used by the authors: How many nucleated cells were present was estimated from reference gene primer amplification. The repertoire was sequenced with immunoSEQ multiplex PCR; TCRdb's copy has only in-frame clones and lacks some. The D gene and trimming were derived from the DNA, and the V and J assignments and clone size from that table. The table includes over 45,000 clones, around 83% detected once. V lost 5 bases and J lost 0, with 9 bases in between. The CDR3 loop spans 13 amino acids. CDR1 GTSNPN and CDR2 SVGIG come from the germline V gene (reference sequence). A single count supports this clone.

This receptor was identified in a woman aged 55-69 years with acute or convalescent COVID-19. The source material was peripheral blood. The chain uses TRBV30 and TRBJ2-3; D possibly corresponds to TRBD2 (5 bases). The CDR3 DNA reads as TGTGCCTGGGTACGAGGGAGCACAGATACGCAGTATTTT. Translated: CAWVRGSTDTQYF.